Following are 19 T cell receptor beta chains from one sample sequenced in a study of T cells after yellow fever vaccination (dated by TCRdb to the late 2010s). Read against the paper, the sample's treatment or condition label means: live attenuated yellow fever vaccine strain. Library preparation was by 5' RACE. Sequencing was performed on an Illumina NovaSeq 6000. TCRdb ran its own pipeline on the public reads, namely fastp trimming at Q25 and MiXCR clone calling, and kept in-frame beta chains. One record per CDR3 amino acid sequence lists the most common genes and DNA. Across this sample there are 150,000 to 200,000 distinct CDR3 sequences, with around 9% seen only once. The ten biggest clones cover roughly a third of the sample. This material consisted of CD8+ T cells sorted from PBMCs, taken 45 days after the yellow fever booster vaccination. All receptors come from a man between 18 and 35 years old who received the YFV17D yellow fever vaccine.

This clonotype turned up a few times. The chain couples TRBV29-1 to TRBJ2-4; 8 nucleotides align to TRBD1. V lost 0 bases, J lost 6 bases, and 4 bases stayed unmatched. The CDR3 is made up of 14 amino acids. Looked up from germline, CDR1 is SQVTM and CDR2 is ANQGSEA. The CDR3 DNA reads TGCAGCGTTGAAGAAGCTACAGGGGGAAACATTCAGTACTTC. This encodes CSVEEATGGNIQYF.

This chain joins TRBV18 and TRBJ2-1, with D perhaps matching TRBD1 or TRBD2 (5 bases each). The CDR3 extends over 14 amino acids. V shed 2 bases and J shed 5 bases, with 10 bases lying between them. CDR1 and CDR2 (germline): KGHSH, LQKENI. CDR3 amino acids: CASSPGTLNNEQFF. Written as DNA, the CDR3 is TGTGCCAGCTCACCAGGGACCTTAAACAATGAGCAGTTCTTC.

The chain is built from TRBV25-1 and TRBJ1-1, with D possibly TRBD1 on 6 matching bases. Germline loops: CDR1 MGHDK, CDR2 SYGVNS. The V end lost 8 bases, the J end lost 4 bases, and 17 bases lay between the germline ends. CDR3 size: 14 residues. The CDR3 loop reads CASRGQGEATEAFF. The CDR3 DNA follows: TGTGCCAGCCGGGGGCAAGGGGAGGCCACTGAAGCTTTCTTT.

J is TRBJ2-7 and V is TRBV29-1; TRBD1 matches 8 bases. The CDR3 sequence is 14 residues long. V lost 7 bases, J lost 2 bases, and 10 bases stayed unmatched. Per germline, CDR1 SQVTM and CDR2 ANQGSEA. This chain's CDR3 is CSALGGTGPYEQYF. CDR3 bases: TGCAGCGCCCTGGGTGGGACAGGACCCTACGAGCAGTACTTC.

This clonotype was seen more than once but under ten times. The chain employs TRBV5-4 and TRBJ1-1; D not certain. V shed 2 bases and J shed 1 base, with 9 bases lying between them. This CDR3 has 14 residues. The germline gives CDR1 SGHNT, CDR2 YYREEE (reference sequence). In nucleotides, the CDR3 is TGTGCCAGCAGCTTTCCCGGCACGAACACTGAAGCTTTCTTT. Amino acid sequence: CASSFPGTNTEAFF.

This clonotype was found many times. The rearrangement joins TRBV4-1 to TRBJ1-2; a weak D match, TRBD1 (6 bases). Trimming pared 1 base from V and 5 bases from J, leaving 20 bases between. Germline V gene sequence: CDR1 MGHRA, CDR2 YSYEKL. This CDR3 comprises 17 residues. The CDR3 DNA is TGCGCCAGCAGCCAAGGGTCCCATCAACAGGGAGGGTATGGCTACACCTTC. Translated: CASSQGSHQQGGYGYTF.

The V gene is TRBV25-1, the J gene TRBJ2-2; D unresolved. Germline CDR1 reads MGHDK; CDR2 reads SYGVNS. CDR3 length: 13 residues. The V and J ends lost 7 bases and 4 bases respectively, with 10 bases between them. The CDR3 DNA reads TGTGCCAGCACCTTCCGTGTCACCGGGGAGCTGTTTTTT. This gives the protein CASTFRVTGELFF. The variable domain in full, with the rest retrieved from reference TRBV25-1 and TRBJ2-2, is EADIYQTPRYLVIGTGKKITLECSQTMGHDKMYWYQQDPGMELHLIHYSYGVNSTEKGDLSSESTVSRIRTEHFPLTLESARPSHTSQYLCASTFRVTGELFFGEGSRLTVL.

This chain joins TRBV27 and TRBJ1-6; D gene uncertain. The CDR3 covers 14 residues. Trimming took off 6 bases at V and 3 bases at J, with 9 bases between the two ends. Germline V lookup: CDR1 MNHEY, CDR2 SMNVEV (reference sequence). The chain's CDR3 is CASRGMGYNSPLHF. CDR3 DNA sequence: TGTGCCAGCAGGGGGATGGGCTATAATTCACCCCTCCACTTT.

The V call is TRBV14, the J call TRBJ1-1; 8 bases align to TRBD1. CDR3 length: 15 residues. V lost 5 bases to trimming and J lost 0 bases; unmatched junction nucleotides: 5. The germline gives CDR1 SGHDN, CDR2 FVKESK. CDR3 sequence reads: CASSAQGALNTEAFF. The CDR3 DNA reads TGTGCCAGCAGCGCTCAGGGGGCCTTGAACACTGAAGCTTTCTTT.

This clonotype was observed a few times. The chain combines TRBV6-2 or TRBV6-3 with TRBJ2-2, with D unresolved. CDR1 and CDR2 from the germline V gene are MNHEY and SVGEGT. Trimming left V 6 bases short and J 7 bases short, with 3 bases between. CDR3 length: 10 residues. CDR3 sequence: CASRDGELFF. Written as DNA, the CDR3 is TGTGCCAGCAGGGACGGGGAGCTGTTTTTT.

The J gene is TRBJ2-5, the V gene TRBV5-1; D not certain. The V end was cut by 0 bases, the J end by 1 base, with 7 bases between. CDR1 SGHRS and CDR2 YFSETQ come from the germline V gene. The CDR3 totals 14 residues. The CDR3 bases are TGCGCCAGCAGCTTGGTTTACAGCCAAGAGACCCAGTACTTC. It is translated as CASSLVYSQETQYF.

The rearrangement joins TRBV3-1 to TRBJ1-5, with 7 nucleotides matching TRBD1. From germline, CDR1 is LGHDT and CDR2 YNNKEL (reference sequence). V shed 4 bases, J shed 4 bases, and the junction held 10 bases outside the gene matches. This CDR3 comprises 16 residues. CDR3 DNA: TGTGCCAGCAGCCCCAGGGGACAGACATCTAATCAGCCCCAGCATTTT. It yields the protein CASSPRGQTSNQPQHF.

In its sample, this clonotype was seen a few times. This chain joins TRBV29-1 and TRBJ2-2; TRBD2 is a possible D gene (5 bases). Looked up from germline, CDR1 is SQVTM and CDR2 is ANQGSEA. V lost 2 bases, J lost 6 bases, and 7 bases lay in between. The CDR3 is 12 residues long. CDR3 nucleotide sequence: TGCAGCGTTGAACGGGGTGCCGGGGAGCTGTTTTTT. This encodes CSVERGAGELFF.

The rearrangement joins TRBV13 to TRBJ1-4; tentatively, D is TRBD1 (5 bases). Per the germline V gene, CDR1 is PRHDT and CDR2 is FYEKMQ (reference sequence). Trimming left V 4 bases short and J 7 bases short, with 19 bases between. The CDR3 loop spans 16 amino acids. This CDR3 is CASSSLSGTASEKLFF. CDR3 DNA sequence: TGTGCCAGCAGCTCTTTGTCCGGGACGGCGAGTGAAAAACTGTTTTTT.

The table lists this clonotype with a few counts. At one end, the junction sequence differs from germline, possibly due to a read error. The genes are TRBV4-2 and TRBJ1-1, with no clear D. The CDR3 has 11 residues. The germline V gene has CDR1 LGHNA and CDR2 YNFKEQ. CDR3 nucleotides: TGTGCCAGCAGCCAAAACAATGAAGCTTTCTTT. Translated: CASSQNNEAFF.

This clonotype was counted between two and nine times. The chain carries TRBV7-3 and TRBJ2-1, with D perhaps TRBD1 (5 bases). The V and J ends lost 2 bases and 0 bases respectively, with 8 bases between them. Germline V gives CDR1 SGHTA, CDR2 FQGTGA. The CDR3 extends over 15 amino acids. In DNA, the CDR3 is TGTGCCAGCAGCTTAGTAGACAGCTCCTACAATGAGCAGTTCTTC. Its translation: CASSLVDSSYNEQFF.

This clonotype showed up many times. V is TRBV6-5 and J is TRBJ2-1, with 10 bases identical to TRBD1. CDR1 is MNHEY, CDR2 SVGAGI, per germline. The length of the CDR3 is 16 residues. V dropped 6 bases and J dropped 2; count of bases not matched to a gene: 7. CDR3 coding DNA: TGTGCCAGCAGCAACCCCGACAGGGGGCCCTACAATGAGCAGTTCTTC. Amino acids: CASSNPDRGPYNEQFF.

V gene TRBV7-9 combines with J gene TRBJ2-2; tentatively, D is TRBD1 (5 bases). CDR3 length: 15 residues. V was trimmed by 1 base and J by 5 bases, leaving 11 bases between them. Germline V gene lookup returns CDR1 SEHNR and CDR2 FQNEAQ (reference sequence). CDR3 protein: CASSLVGRATGELFF. The CDR3 nucleotides read TGTGCCAGCAGCTTAGTTGGCAGGGCAACCGGGGAGCTGTTTTTT.

Only a few counts were recorded for this clonotype. The CDR3 here is CASSQDVNPNEQFF. The CDR3 coding sequence is TGTGCCAGCAGCCAAGATGTGAACCCAAATGAGCAGTTCTTC. This chain links TRBV4-2 with TRBJ2-1, with no clear D. The length of the CDR3 is 14 residues. V was cut by 0 bases and J by 7 bases, with 10 bases left in between. The germline gives CDR1 LGHNA, CDR2 YNFKEQ.